Presented here are 23 T cell receptor beta chains from one specimen sequenced in a study of regulatory T cells in long-lasting Graves disease. Arm-PCR of CDR3 regions and iRepertoire HTBI primers were the basis on which TCR beta libraries were built. TCRdb reprocessed the multiplex PCR reads with MiXCR, giving one entry per CDR3 protein. The sample lists about 470,000 distinct CDR3 sequences; less than 25% were seen once. Time point defined: persistent/refractory GD, antithyroid drugs over 5 years with positive TRAb. PBMCs provided the RNA from which the TCR library was made. The specimen was peripheral blood mononuclear cells (PBMCs), collected when the disease was refractory, from a patient treated with antithyroid drugs. These receptors all stem from a female donor with Graves disease.

This clonotype appeared many times. This chain uses TRBV6-1 with TRBJ1-1; D may be TRBD1 (5 bases). The CDR3 runs 14 residues. Germline-derived CDR1 and CDR2 are MNHNS and SASEGT. V was shortened by 5 bases and J by 2 bases, with 12 bases between the two germline ends. In DNA, the CDR3 is TGTGCCAGCAGTAAGGGACGGACAAACACTGAAGCTTTCTTT. Its translation: CASSKGRTNTEAFF.

This clonotype was picked up a small number of times. The CDR3 bases are TGTGCCAGCAGAGAGTACACTAGCGGGAGGCTCGAGCAGTACTTC. Translation gives CASREYTSGRLEQYF. J is TRBJ2-7 and V is TRBV6-2 or TRBV6-3; 12 nucleotides match TRBD2. The V gene's germline CDR1 is MNHEY and CDR2 SVGEGT. J gave up 6 bases and V 6 bases, and 9 bases lay outside the gene matches. The CDR3 consists of 15 residues.

This clonotype was picked up many times. The chain carries TRBV6-1 and TRBJ2-7; D might be TRBD2 (5 bases). Per germline, CDR1 MNHNS and CDR2 SASEGT. Trimming left V 6 bases short and J 3 bases short, with 12 bases between. This CDR3 comprises 13 residues. CDR3 residues: CASRRGLDYEQYF. The CDR3 DNA reads as TGTGCCAGCAGACGGGGTTTAGACTACGAGCAGTACTTC.

At least ten counts were recorded for this clonotype. This chain joins TRBV7-6 and TRBJ2-7; TRBD2 matches at 8 bases. The CDR3 is 15 amino acids. V lost 1 base and J lost 5; bases outside the gene matches: 7. Germline V CDR1 and CDR2: SGHVS, FNYEAQ. CDR3 nucleotide sequence: TGTGCCAGCAGCTTAGTTGCGGCGGGAGGCCACGAGCAGTACTTC. Protein: CASSLVAAGGHEQYF.

A few counts support this clonotype. The chain links TRBV29-1 to TRBJ1-1; D call uncertain. Trimming removed 1 base from V and 6 bases from J, with 6 bases in between. CDR1 is SQVTM and CDR2 is ANQGSEA in the germline V gene. This CDR3 has 11 amino acids. Here the CDR3 DNA reads TGCAGCGTTGAAGCTAACGCTGAAGCTTTCTTT. This encodes CSVEANAEAFF.

This clonotype was detected many times. The chain combines TRBV18 with TRBJ2-7; D is unclear. Germline-derived CDR1 and CDR2 are KGHSH and LQKENI. Deletions cut 4 bases from V and 7 bases from J, with 14 bases between. The CDR3 runs to 13 residues. CDR3 sequence: CASSLEVVAEQYF. For the CDR3, the DNA is TGTGCCAGCTCACTCGAAGTGGTGGCGGAGCAGTACTTC.

This chain joins TRBV7-9 and TRBJ2-5; D remains unclear. Germline V gene sequence: CDR1 SEHNR, CDR2 FQNEAQ (reference sequence). CDR3 length: 19 amino acids. The V and J ends lost 5 bases and 5 bases respectively, with 30 bases between them. In nucleotides, the CDR3 is TGTGCCAGCAGCAGGACGACCACCGACCTCGTATCTGACGACGAGACCCAGTACTTC. Translation: CASSRTTTDLVSDDETQYF. The whole variable domain, filled in from reference TRBV7-9 and TRBJ2-5, reads DTGVSQNPRHKITKRGQNVTFRCDPISEHNRLYWYRQTLGQGPEFLTYFQNEAQLEKSRLLSDRFSAERPKGSFSTLEIQRTEQGDSAMYLCASSRTTTDLVSDDETQYFGPGTRLLVL.

This clonotype was seen at least ten times. This chain connects TRBV2 to TRBJ2-1; 13 nucleotides agree with TRBD2. CDR3 size: 15 residues. In germline, CDR1 is SNHLY, CDR2 FYNNEI. V shed 4 bases and J 3 bases; nucleotides not matched to a gene: 0. The CDR3 DNA follows: TGTGCCAGCAGTGGACTAGCGGGAGGCTACAATGAGCAGTTCTTC. Encoded protein: CASSGLAGGYNEQFF.

This clonotype was counted at least ten times. This chain uses TRBV28 with TRBJ2-7; 11 nucleotides line up with TRBD1. The CDR3 is 16 residues long. CDR1 is MDHEN and CDR2 is SYDVKM in the germline V gene. The ends lost 5 bases at V and 2 bases at J; junction bases unmatched: 8. CDR3 residues: CASSPAPGQGAYEQYF. CDR3 coding DNA: TGTGCCAGCAGTCCCGCCCCGGGACAGGGGGCCTACGAGCAGTACTTC.

In its sample, this clonotype was seen many times. The rearrangement links TRBV7-4 to TRBJ1-1; a weak D match, TRBD1 (6 bases). Germline V gene sequence: CDR1 SGHVT, CDR2 SQSDAQ. This CDR3 is built from 20 residues. The V gene lost 5 bases and the J gene lost 7 bases, with 35 bases spanning the gap. This CDR3 reads CASSRPGAGQFGFPLIEAFF. DNA for the CDR3: TGTGCCAGCAGCCGCCCAGGGGCAGGACAATTCGGCTTTCCGCTTATTGAAGCTTTCTTT.

This CDR3 reads CASRPRFPHEQYF. The CDR3 region has the DNA TGTGCCAGCAGGCCACGTTTCCCCCACGAGCAGTACTTC. The V call is TRBV7-9, the J call TRBJ2-7; D uncertain. This CDR3 contains 13 residues. V was trimmed by 6 bases and J by 5 bases, leaving 14 bases between them. Germline V gives CDR1 SEHNR, CDR2 FQNEAQ (reference sequence).

This clonotype was seen many times. This chain uses TRBV3-1 with TRBJ2-7; D might be TRBD2 (6 bases). V dropped 0 bases and J dropped 5 bases, with 11 bases sitting between them. In germline, CDR1 is LGHDT, CDR2 YNNKEL (reference sequence). CDR3 size: 14 residues. The CDR3 loop reads CASSQDGGGHEQYF. The CDR3 coding sequence is TGTGCCAGCAGCCAAGACGGGGGTGGTCACGAGCAGTACTTC.

In this sample, this clonotype turned up a few times. The chain links TRBV6-9 to TRBJ2-1, with TRBD2 matching 8 bases. V gave up 3 bases and J gave up 9 bases; unmatched junction bases: 7. CDR3 length: 14 residues. The V gene's germline CDR1 is MNHGY and CDR2 SVAAGI. CDR3 nucleotide sequence: TGTGCCAGCAGTTACCCCGGACTAGCCGGTGAGCAGTTCTTC. This codes for CASSYPGLAGEQFF.

This clonotype was recorded a few times. CDR3 sequence: CASIRLAGFSGELFF. DNA of the CDR3: TGTGCCAGCATTCGACTAGCGGGATTTTCCGGGGAGCTGTTTTTT. The V and J genes are TRBV6-1 and TRBJ2-2; TRBD2 agrees at 11 bases. Germline lookup yields CDR1 MNHNS and CDR2 SASEGT. The J segment lost 6 bases and the V segment lost 7 bases, leaving 7 bases of the junction unmatched. CDR3 length equals 15 residues.

This clonotype showed up many times. The chain combines TRBV5-5 with TRBJ1-2; tentatively, D is TRBD1 (6 bases). Trimming cost V 1 base and J 4 bases, with 17 bases left between them. The germline CDR1 and CDR2 sequences are SGHKS and YYEKEE (reference sequence). This CDR3 is 16 amino acids long. The CDR3 DNA follows: TGTGCCAGCAGCTTGCTGTTGCAGGGGACATTCTATGGCTACACCTTC. It codes for CASSLLLQGTFYGYTF.

The chain uses TRBV29-1 and TRBJ2-3, with a weak D call TRBD1 (5 bases). Germline V lookup: CDR1 SQVTM, CDR2 ANQGSEA. V shed 6 bases and J shed 8 bases, with 21 bases lying between them. The CDR3 sequence is 14 residues long. CDR3 region: CSVNQGPRLGTQYF. CDR3 DNA: TGCAGCGTCAATCAGGGCCCAAGGCTTGGTACGCAGTATTTT.

J is TRBJ1-1 and V is TRBV6-1; 7 bases are a match to TRBD1. Germline CDR1 MNHNS, CDR2 SASEGT. This CDR3 contains 14 residues. Trimming removed 6 bases from V and 1 base from J; junction bases left unmatched: 5. The CDR3 nucleotides read TGTGCCAGCAGGCGACAGGGCCGGAACACTGAAGCTTTCTTT. This encodes CASRRQGRNTEAFF.

This clonotype has more than one count but fewer than ten. The V and J genes are TRBV11-2 and TRBJ1-4; D is unclear. The germline V gene encodes CDR1 SGHAT and CDR2 FQNNGV. This CDR3 spans 15 amino acids. V dropped 5 bases and J dropped 7 bases, with 17 bases sitting between them. CDR3 bases: TGTGCCAGCAGCCCATCGACACTCGGTACTGAAAAACTGTTTTTT. This translates into CASSPSTLGTEKLFF.

Ten or more counts support this clonotype. The chain recombines TRBV20-1 with TRBJ2-7; tentative D call: TRBD2 (6 bases). V shed 5 bases and J shed 5 bases, with 13 bases lying between them. This CDR3 is 12 amino acids long. Looked up from germline, CDR1 is DFQATT and CDR2 is SNEGSKA (reference sequence). CDR3 amino acids: CSAGQGGNEQYF. The CDR3 nucleotides are TGCAGTGCTGGGCAGGGCGGGAACGAGCAGTACTTC.

This clonotype came up many times. This chain connects TRBV6-1 to TRBJ2-7; TRBD2 agrees at 8 bases. The V and J ends lost 2 bases and 3 bases, in that order; junction bases with no gene match: 12. This CDR3 contains 17 residues. Germline V gene data show CDR1 as MNHNS and CDR2 as SASEGT. CDR3 sequence (DNA): TGTGCCAGCAGTGAACCGGGCCGAGGACTAGCAGACTACGAGCAGTACTTC. Translated, it gives CASSEPGRGLADYEQYF.

This clonotype was counted between two and nine times. CDR3 in amino acids: CASSPEAYTEAFF. The CDR3 region has the DNA TGTGCCAGCTCCCCCGAGGCCTACACTGAAGCTTTCTTT. The chain joins TRBV18 to TRBJ1-1, with D uncertain. The CDR3 length is 13 residues. CDR1 and CDR2 (germline): KGHSH, LQKENI. V dropped 6 bases and J dropped 3 bases, with 11 bases sitting between them.

This clonotype is a singleton in its sample. The junction does not match germline at one end; this may be a read error. This rearrangement joins TRBV27 to TRBJ2-2; D may be TRBD2 (6 bases). The CDR3 length is 15 residues. Per germline, CDR1 MNHEY and CDR2 SMNVEV (reference sequence). The CDR3 is CASSISGLGAGELFF. The CDR3 region has the DNA TGTGCCAGCAGTATATCGGGACTGGGGGCCGGGGAGCTGTTTTTT.

V usage is TRBV7-9 and J usage is TRBJ1-1, with TRBD1 matching 9 bases. The CDR3 runs 15 residues. Germline V gene lookup returns CDR1 SEHNR and CDR2 FQNEAQ (reference sequence). J was trimmed by 0 bases and V by 5 bases; bases with no gene match: 4. The CDR3 spells CASSERQGVNTEAFF. In DNA, the CDR3 is TGTGCCAGCAGCGAGCGACAGGGGGTGAACACTGAAGCTTTCTTT. The full variable domain, completed using reference TRBV7-9 and TRBJ1-1, is DTGVSQNPRHKITKRGQNVTFRCDPISEHNRLYWYRQTLGQGPEFLTYFQNEAQLEKSRLLSDRFSAERPKGSFSTLEIQRTEQGDSAMYLCASSERQGVNTEAFFGQGTRLTVV.